A single sample is the source of the 21 T cell receptor beta chains below, sequenced in a study of T cell responses to AZD1222 COVID-19 vaccine. Some clones are missing from TCRdb's copy, which holds only in-frame ones; the method was immunoSEQ multiplex PCR. The table includes some 49,000 clones, 70% to 90% detected once. The starting material was peripheral blood, obtained 28 days after the second AZD1222 dose. The receptors shown here come from an adult who received the AZD1222 COVID-19 vaccine.

The rearrangement joins TRBV3-1 (or the pseudogene TRBV3-2) to TRBJ2-1, with no clear D. In germline, CDR1 is LGHDT, CDR2 YNNKEL (reference sequence). With 0 bases removed from V and 0 bases from J, the gap between germline ends came to 6 bases. This CDR3 is 15 amino acids long. The CDR3 reads CASSQEGPSYNEQFF. CDR3 nucleotide sequence: TGTGCCAGCAGCCAAGAAGGACCCTCCTACAATGAGCAGTTCTTC.

This chain uses TRBV5-1 with TRBJ2-1; D ambiguous. The CDR3 extends over 13 amino acids. Germline CDR1 and CDR2: SGHRS and YFSETQ. Between the trimmed V and J ends, which lost 0 bases and 4 bases, there was a span of 5 bases. CDR3 sequence: CASSLDGYNEQFF. In DNA, the CDR3 is TGCGCCAGCAGCTTGGACGGATACAATGAGCAGTTCTTC.

CDR3 nucleotide sequence: TGCGCCAGCAGCCATGTATCTACAGGGGCGAGTCCATACGAGCAGTACTTC. It yields the protein CASSHVSTGASPYEQYF. The chain employs TRBV4-3 and TRBJ2-7; 7 positions agree with TRBD1. Germline trimming cut 3 bases from V and 4 bases from J; bases unmatched to any gene: 15. The CDR3 totals 17 residues. CDR1 and CDR2 (germline): LGHNA, YSLEER.

The chain has TRBV12-3 or TRBV12-4 and TRBJ1-1; D is perhaps TRBD1 (5 bases). Trimming left V 3 bases short and J 7 bases short, with 12 bases between. The CDR3 is 13 amino acids. CDR3 DNA sequence: TGTGCCAGCAGTTTCCAGGGCCCGTTTGAAGCTTTCTTT. This encodes CASSFQGPFEAFF.

The V and J genes are TRBV9 and TRBJ2-3; D unclear. V lost 3 bases and J lost 2, with 7 bases in between. The V gene's germline CDR1 is SGDLS and CDR2 YYNGEE. The CDR3 contains 13 residues. The CDR3 loop is CASSESNTDTQYF. In DNA form, the CDR3 reads TGTGCCAGCAGCGAGAGCAACACAGATACGCAGTATTTT.

This chain joins TRBV4-1 and TRBJ2-7, with TRBD1 as a possible D gene (7 bases). CDR1 and CDR2 from the germline V gene are MGHRA and YSYEKL. This CDR3 is built from 15 residues. V was clipped by 1 base and J by 2 bases, with 12 bases between them. CDR3 sequence: CASSQVAGTAYEQYF. Here the CDR3 DNA reads TGCGCCAGCAGCCAAGTCGCGGGGACAGCCTACGAGCAGTACTTC.

The gene calls are TRBV29-1 and TRBJ2-7; 7 nucleotides line up with TRBD2. The CDR3 has 16 amino acids. After removal of 4 bases from V and 8 bases from J, the junction contained 20 bases not matched to a gene. Germline V gene sequence: CDR1 SQVTM, CDR2 ANQGSEA. The CDR3 sequence: CSVVSLASGDTTQQYF. The CDR3 DNA sequence: TGCAGCGTTGTTTCTCTGGCTAGCGGTGATACTACCCAGCAGTACTTC.

This clone was counted between two and nine times. V and J are TRBV27 and TRBJ1-5; no clear D. V lost 6 bases and J lost 1, with 7 bases in between. Germline lookup yields CDR1 MNHEY and CDR2 SMNVEV (reference sequence). This CDR3 has 13 amino acids. CDR3 DNA sequence: TGTGCCAGCAGGAGAGACAGCAATCAGCCCCAGCATTTT. Its protein is CASRRDSNQPQHF.

The gene calls are TRBV11-2 and TRBJ2-5; tentative D call: TRBD2 (5 bases). This CDR3 has 16 residues. Germline CDR1 SGHAT, CDR2 FQNNGV. V gave up 5 bases and J gave up 0 bases, with 16 bases separating them. The chain's CDR3 is CASSPRRRQHQETQYF. The CDR3 bases are TGTGCCAGCAGCCCGAGGCGGAGGCAACACCAAGAGACCCAGTACTTC.

V gene TRBV6-4 combines with J gene TRBJ2-2; D is uncertain. Deletions cut 2 bases from V and 8 bases from J, with 9 bases between. Germline lookup yields CDR1 MRHNA and CDR2 SNTAGT. This CDR3 is built from 13 residues. CDR3 DNA: TGTGCCAGCAGTGACGAAATCGGAGGGGAGCTGTTTTTT. Translating gives CASSDEIGGELFF.

V is TRBV28 and J is TRBJ2-7, with 14 nucleotides matching TRBD2. The CDR3 length is 19 residues. After removal of 3 bases from V and 4 bases from J, the junction contained 14 bases not matched to a gene. Per germline, CDR1 MDHEN and CDR2 SYDVKM. CDR3 sequence reads: CASSFVSLGLAGVEYEQYF. Written as DNA, the CDR3 is TGTGCCAGCAGTTTCGTTTCGTTGGGACTAGCGGGAGTAGAATACGAGCAGTACTTC.

This rearrangement joins TRBV2 to TRBJ2-5; D ambiguous. CDR1 and CDR2 from the germline V gene are SNHLY and FYNNEI. The CDR3 totals 14 residues. Trimming removed 5 bases at V and 3 bases at J, with 13 bases between. CDR3 in amino acids: CASSRGTNEETQYF. DNA of the CDR3: TGTGCCAGCAGTAGAGGAACAAACGAAGAGACCCAGTACTTC. Drawing the rest from reference TRBV2 and TRBJ2-5, the complete variable domain is EPEVTQTPSHQVTQMGQEVILRCVPISNHLYFYWYRQILGQKVEFLVSFYNNEISEKSEIFDDQFSVERPDGSNFTLKIRSTKLEDSAMYFCASSRGTNEETQYFGPGTRLLVL.

The rearrangement links TRBV18 to TRBJ1-2; 9 positions match TRBD1. V was pared by 6 bases and J by 5 bases, with 10 bases of the junction left unmatched. This CDR3 comprises 15 residues. From germline, CDR1 is KGHSH and CDR2 LQKENI. The CDR3 loop is CASSQEGQGRYGYTF. The CDR3 DNA is TGTGCCAGCTCCCAAGAGGGACAGGGCCGTTATGGCTACACCTTC. The variable domain in full, with the rest retrieved from reference TRBV18 and TRBJ1-2, is NAGVMQNPRHLVRRRGQEARLRCSPMKGHSHVYWYRQLPEEGLKFMVYLQKENIIDESGMPKERFSAEFPKEGPSILRIQQVVRGDSAAYFCASSQEGQGRYGYTFGSGTRLTVV.

This clone was observed once. V usage is TRBV28 and J usage is TRBJ1-2; D is unclear. The CDR3 sequence is 13 residues long. Germline CDR1 reads MDHEN; CDR2 reads SYDVKM. Trimming cost V 5 bases and J 8 bases, with 15 bases left between them. The CDR3: CASSPLMLRGYTF. In DNA, the CDR3 is TGTGCCAGCAGTCCCCTCATGTTGAGAGGCTACACCTTC.

This chain connects TRBV4-1 to TRBJ2-1; 7 nucleotides line up with TRBD2. Germline V gives CDR1 MGHRA, CDR2 YSYEKL. The CDR3 spans 15 residues. J was trimmed by 7 bases and V by 4 bases; bases with no gene match: 10. The CDR3 region is CASSPNPGTTNEQFF. For the CDR3, the DNA is TGCGCCAGCAGCCCGAATCCCGGGACTACGAATGAGCAGTTCTTC.

This clone has only a few counts. The chain is built from TRBV3-1 (or the pseudogene TRBV3-2) and TRBJ1-3; D perhaps matches TRBD1 (6 bases). V gave up 1 base and J gave up 4 bases, with 11 bases separating them. Germline V gene sequence: CDR1 LGHDT, CDR2 YNNKEL (reference sequence). The CDR3 covers 15 residues. The CDR3 protein is CASSQVPGAGNTIYF. CDR3 in DNA: TGTGCCAGCAGCCAAGTTCCGGGGGCGGGAAACACCATATATTTT.

The J gene is TRBJ1-2, the V gene TRBV19; TRBD1 agrees at 7 bases. With V trimmed by 3 bases and J by 7 bases, 11 bases remained unmatched. The CDR3 covers 15 residues. CDR1 is LNHDA and CDR2 is SQIVND in the germline V gene (reference sequence). DNA for the CDR3: TGTGCCAGTAGTATCCGGCCAGGGGGAATACTTGGCTACACCTTC. It translates to CASSIRPGGILGYTF.

The V gene is TRBV27, the J gene TRBJ2-2, with no clear D. Germline V gene sequence: CDR1 MNHEY, CDR2 SMNVEV (reference sequence). This CDR3 has 15 residues. V was pared by 4 bases and J by 5 bases, with 14 bases between. CDR3 in amino acids: CASSSAGRLTGELFF. The CDR3 nucleotides are TGTGCCAGCAGTTCTGCTGGCCGTCTGACCGGGGAGCTGTTTTTT.

V is TRBV5-6 and J is TRBJ2-4, with D uncertain. The CDR3 has 15 residues. Looked up from germline, CDR1 is SGHDT and CDR2 is YYEEEE. With 2 bases removed from V and 2 bases from J, the gap between germline ends came to 11 bases. The CDR3: CASSFKGSSKNIQYF. The CDR3 DNA is TGTGCCAGCAGCTTTAAAGGTTCGTCCAAAAACATTCAGTACTTC.

V usage is TRBV27 and J usage is TRBJ2-7; TRBD2 matches at 8 bases. There are 13 residues in the CDR3. Per germline, CDR1 MNHEY and CDR2 SMNVEV (reference sequence). V was clipped by 5 bases and J by 4 bases; unmatched bases: 4. The CDR3 bases are TGTGCCAGCAGTACCGGACTAGCTTACGAGCAGTACTTC. Translation: CASSTGLAYEQYF.

The chain is built from TRBV21-1 and TRBJ2-3; the tabulated D call, TRBD1, remains unverified against the DNA. TRBV21-1 is designated a pseudogene. This CDR3 is built from 18 residues. CDR3 residues: CASSLLPSSGQLTDTQYF. The DNA of the CDR3 is TGTGCCAGCAGCCTCCTCCCTTCCTCGGGACAACTCACAGATACGCAGTATTTT.